One sample yielded the 4 T cell receptor beta chains listed below, sequenced in a study of siplizumab effects on memory and regulatory T cells. The method was immunoSEQ multiplex PCR; TCRdb's version includes in-frame clones alone and lacks a portion of them. The data contain about 91,000 clones, over 85% of them singletons. The sequenced sample consisted of CD8+ T cells sorted from blood. All receptors derive from a human donor in good health.

The J gene is TRBJ1-1, the V gene TRBV5-1; 9 nucleotides agree with TRBD1. V shed 4 bases, J shed 2 bases, and the junction held 12 bases outside the gene matches. This CDR3 is 17 amino acids long. Germline loops: CDR1 SGHRS, CDR2 YFSETQ. The CDR3 DNA is TGCGCCAGCAGCCCCTCTTGGACAGGGGCTCCCAACACTGAAGCTTTCTTT. This translates into CASSPSWTGAPNTEAFF.

This clone has a handful of counts. The chain is built from TRBV4-1 and TRBJ2-2; 7 bases fit TRBD2. Trimming took 11 bases from V and 2 from J; bases not matched to a gene: 5. Germline V CDR1 and CDR2: MGHRA, YSYEKL. The CDR3 contains 13 residues. This chain's CDR3 is CASGGINTGELFF. The DNA for the CDR3 is TGCGCCTCGGGGGGAATCAACACCGGGGAGCTGTTTTTT.

This chain connects TRBV9 to TRBJ2-1, with D hard to call. The CDR3 consists of 14 residues. Trimming took 0 bases from V and 6 from J, leaving 10 bases between them. From germline, CDR1 is SGDLS and CDR2 YYNGEE. This chain's CDR3 is CASSVVEGSNEQFF. The CDR3 DNA is TGTGCCAGCAGCGTAGTTGAAGGAAGCAATGAGCAGTTCTTC. Filled out from reference TRBV9 and TRBJ2-1, the complete variable domain reads DSGVTQTPKHLITATGQRVTLRCSPRSGDLSVYWYQQSLDQGLQFLIQYYNGEERAKGNILERFSAQQFPDLHSELNLSSLELGDSALYFCASSVVEGSNEQFFGPGTRLTVL.

The chain joins TRBV9 to TRBJ2-3, with D possibly matching TRBD2 (5 bases). The V gene's germline CDR1 is SGDLS and CDR2 YYNGEE. The CDR3 is 14 amino acids. The V end lost 2 bases, the J end lost 0 bases, and 7 bases lay between the germline ends. CDR3 sequence: CASSVQRSTDTQYF. The CDR3 DNA follows: TGTGCCAGCAGCGTCCAGCGGAGCACAGATACGCAGTATTTT.